Given below is one T cell receptor beta chain in context. This CDR3 contains 15 residues. Germline lookup yields CDR1 SNHLY and CDR2 FYNNEI. V was cut by 6 bases and J by 3 bases, with 14 bases left in between. Study processing details: Scientists estimated how many nucleated cells there were by amplifying reference gene primers. Here immunoSEQ multiplex PCR was the method, and the copy in TCRdb shows in-frame clones only, minus some. The V and J calls and clone size come from that table; D and trimming were worked out from the DNA. The sample lists around 400,000 clones; around 87% were seen once. The Seattle patients, enrolled during active infection, were followed longitudinally. These data are taken from a study of blood T cell repertoires in COVID-19. Study overall: Acute and convalescent COVID-19 samples came from the United States, Italy and Spain. T cells, B-cell-depleted T cells, or PBMCs provided the cDNA or gDNA that served as material.

The rearrangement links TRBV2 to TRBJ2-2; weak D call: TRBD2 (6 bases). Sequencing was carried out using peripheral blood. The sequence was collected from a woman in her sixties or seventies with COVID-19, enrolled during active disease. The CDR3 coding sequence is TGTGCCAGCAGAAAGGGGACTGACTACACCGGGGAGCTGTTTTTT. Translating it yields CASRKGTDYTGELFF.